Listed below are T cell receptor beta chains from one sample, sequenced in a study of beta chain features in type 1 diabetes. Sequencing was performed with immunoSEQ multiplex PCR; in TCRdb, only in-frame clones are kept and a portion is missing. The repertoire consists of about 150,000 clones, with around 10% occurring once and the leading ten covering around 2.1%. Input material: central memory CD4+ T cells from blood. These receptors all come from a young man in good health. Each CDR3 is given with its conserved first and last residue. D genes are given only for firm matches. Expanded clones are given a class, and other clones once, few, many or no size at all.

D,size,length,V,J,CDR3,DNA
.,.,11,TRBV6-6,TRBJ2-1,CASTRRGEQFF,TGTGCCAGCACCCGAAGAGGTGAGCAGTTCTTC
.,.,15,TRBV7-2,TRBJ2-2,CASSSLASNTGELFF,TGTGCCAGCAGCTCTCTAGCGTCGAACACCGGGGAGCTGTTTTTT
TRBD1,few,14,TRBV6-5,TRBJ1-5,CASSYRTGDQPQHF,TGTGCCAGCAGTTACCGGACAGGAGATCAGCCCCAGCATTTT
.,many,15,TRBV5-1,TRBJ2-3,CASSPEGGGTDTQYF,TGCGCCAGCAGCCCGGAGGGGGGAGGTACAGATACGCAGTATTTT
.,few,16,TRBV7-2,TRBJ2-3,CASSQFAAGRTDTQYF,TGTGCCAGCAGCCAGTTTGCAGCGGGTCGCACAGATACGCAGTATTTT
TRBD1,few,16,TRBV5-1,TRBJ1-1,CASSLGTGAMNTEAFF,TGCGCCAGCAGCTTAGGGACAGGGGCTATGAACACTGAAGCTTTCTTT
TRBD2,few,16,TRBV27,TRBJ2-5,CASSFYRTSGQETQYF,TGTGCCAGCAGTTTCTACAGGACTAGCGGTCAAGAGACCCAGTACTTC
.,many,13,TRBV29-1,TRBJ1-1,CSVVQGMNTEAFF,TGCAGCGTTGTCCAGGGAATGAACACTGAAGCTTTCTTT
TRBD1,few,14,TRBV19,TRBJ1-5,CASSPGQGNQPQHF,TGTGCCAGTAGTCCTGGACAGGGCAATCAGCCCCAGCATTTT
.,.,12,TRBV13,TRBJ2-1,CASSARRDEQFF,TGTGCCAGCAGCGCTAGGAGGGATGAGCAGTTCTTC
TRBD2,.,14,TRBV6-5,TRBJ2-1,CASSSPRGGYEQFF,TGTGCCAGCAGTTCCCCCCGGGGGGGCTATGAGCAGTTCTTC
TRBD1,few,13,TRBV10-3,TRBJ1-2,CAITRQGADGYTF,TGTGCCATCACCCGACAGGGGGCGGATGGCTACACCTTC
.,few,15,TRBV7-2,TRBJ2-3,CASSVRRGITDTQYF,TGTGCCAGCAGCGTCAGGCGGGGCATAACAGATACGCAGTATTTT
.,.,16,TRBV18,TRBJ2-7,CASSPSYLQGSYEQYF,TGTGCCAGCTCACCATCCTACCTCCAGGGCTCCTACGAGCAGTACTTC
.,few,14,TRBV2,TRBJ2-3,CASKGRHSTDTQYF,TGTGCCAGCAAGGGCCGACATAGCACAGATACGCAGTATTTT
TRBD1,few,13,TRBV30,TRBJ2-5,CACDRGRGETQYF,TGTGCCTGCGACAGGGGGCGTGGAGAGACCCAGTACTTC
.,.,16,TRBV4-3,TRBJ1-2,CASSQVSEGAQGGYTF,TGCGCCAGCAGCCAAGTCAGCGAGGGAGCCCAGGGGGGCTACACCTTC
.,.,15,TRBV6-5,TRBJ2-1,CASSYWAGKNNEQFF,TGTGCCAGCAGTTATTGGGCGGGGAAAAACAATGAGCAGTTCTTC
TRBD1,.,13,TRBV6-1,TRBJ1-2,CASSLGQGSGYTF,TGTGCCAGCAGCTTGGGACAGGGCTCTGGCTACACCTTC
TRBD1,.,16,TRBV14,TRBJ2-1,CASSQDRTGHYNEQFF,TGTGCCAGCAGCCAAGACCGGACAGGGCACTACAATGAGCAGTTCTTC
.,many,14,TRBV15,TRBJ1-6,CATSRPSDGSPLHF,TGTGCCACCAGCAGACCCAGCGATGGTTCACCCCTCCACTTT
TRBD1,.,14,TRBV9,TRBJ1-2,CASSDPRTGYGYTF,TGTGCCAGCAGCGACCCGAGGACAGGCTATGGCTACACCTTC
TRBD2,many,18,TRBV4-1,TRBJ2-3,CASSGSGRTSVFTDTQYF,TGCGCCAGCAGTGGCTCCGGCCGGACTAGCGTATTCACAGATACGCAGTATTTT
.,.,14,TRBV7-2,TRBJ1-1,CASSLPGLNTEAFF,TGTGCCAGCAGCTTACCGGGATTGAACACTGAAGCTTTCTTT
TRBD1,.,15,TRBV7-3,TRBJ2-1,CASSSDRGWYNEQFF,TGTGCCAGCAGCTCTGACAGGGGGTGGTACAATGAGCAGTTCTTC
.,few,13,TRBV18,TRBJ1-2,CASSPDQGYGYTF,TGTGCCAGCTCACCCGATCAAGGGTATGGCTACACCTTC
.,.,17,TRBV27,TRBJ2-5,CARRPDQPQGNQETQYF,TGTGCCCGCCGGCCCGACCAGCCCCAGGGAAACCAAGAGACCCAGTACTTC
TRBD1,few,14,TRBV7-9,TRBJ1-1,CASSLAGGNTEAFF,TGTGCCAGCAGCTTGGCAGGGGGAAACACTGAAGCTTTCTTT
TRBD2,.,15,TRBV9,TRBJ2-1,CASSVGSGVRNEQFF,TGTGCCAGCAGCGTAGGGAGCGGGGTTCGTAATGAGCAGTTCTTC
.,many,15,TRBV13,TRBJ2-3,CASSLRRLSTDTQYF,TGTGCCAGCAGCTTACGGCGCCTGAGCACAGATACGCAGTATTTT
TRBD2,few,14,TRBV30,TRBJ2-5,CAWLAGGLQETQYF,TGTGCCTGGTTAGCGGGGGGCCTCCAAGAGACCCAGTACTTC
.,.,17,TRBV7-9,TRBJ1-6,CASTQAGGPPGSWALHF,TGTGCCAGCACCCAGGCGGGGGGACCCCCCGGGAGTTGGGCCCTCCACTTT
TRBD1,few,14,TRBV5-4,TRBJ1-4,CASSPDRGGEKLFF,TGTGCCAGCAGCCCCGACAGGGGTGGTGAAAAACTGTTTTTT
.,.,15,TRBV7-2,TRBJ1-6,CASSPSRGTGSPLHF,TGTGCCAGCAGCCCTTCACGGGGCACCGGGTCACCCCTCCACTTT
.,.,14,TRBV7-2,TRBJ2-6,CASSPTVGANVLTF,TGTGCCAGCAGTCCAACGGTAGGGGCCAACGTCCTGACTTTC
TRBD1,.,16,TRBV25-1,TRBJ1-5,CASSQGGRGGNQPQHF,TGTGCCAGCAGTCAAGGAGGCAGGGGGGGAAATCAGCCCCAGCATTTT
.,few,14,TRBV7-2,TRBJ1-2,CASSPRWTGASYTF,TGTGCCAGCAGCCCCCGGTGGACGGGGGCGAGCTACACCTTC
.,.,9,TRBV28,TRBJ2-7,CASTGEQYF,TGTGCCAGCACCGGCGAGCAGTACTTC
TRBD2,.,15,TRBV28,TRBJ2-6,CASTGRGDRANVLTF,TGTGCCAGCACAGGACGGGGGGACCGGGCCAACGTCCTGACTTTC
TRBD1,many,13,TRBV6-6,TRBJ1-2,CASSSTGEAGYTF,TGTGCCAGCAGTTCAACAGGGGAGGCGGGCTACACCTTC
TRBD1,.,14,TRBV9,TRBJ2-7,CASSVGQGAYEQYF,TGTGCCAGCAGCGTAGGACAGGGGGCTTACGAGCAGTACTTC
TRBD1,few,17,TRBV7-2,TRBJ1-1,CASSLARDSYHNTEAFF,TGTGCCAGCAGCTTAGCGCGGGACAGTTACCATAACACTGAAGCTTTCTTT
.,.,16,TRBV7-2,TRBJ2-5,CASTRDRRARGETQYF,TGTGCCAGCACCCGGGACCGTCGAGCGAGGGGAGAGACCCAGTACTTC
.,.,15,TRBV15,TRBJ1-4,CATSRDRTVTGKLFF,TGTGCCACCAGCAGAGATAGGACAGTTACGGGAAAACTGTTTTTT
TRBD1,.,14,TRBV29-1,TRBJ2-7,CSVAGQVIQYEQYF,TGCAGCGTCGCAGGACAGGTCATACAGTACGAGCAGTACTTC
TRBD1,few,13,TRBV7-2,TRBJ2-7,CASSTRQGNEQYF,TGTGCCAGCAGCACCCGACAGGGGAACGAGCAGTACTTC
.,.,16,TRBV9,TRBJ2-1,CASSPRGSASYNEQFF,TGTGCCAGCAGCCCAAGAGGGTCCGCCTCCTACAATGAGCAGTTCTTC
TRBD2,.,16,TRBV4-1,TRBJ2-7,CASSQDLLAGSYEQYF,TGCGCCAGCAGCCAAGATTTACTAGCGGGCTCCTACGAGCAGTACTTC
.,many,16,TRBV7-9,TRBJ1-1,CASSPYGRGLDTEAFF,TGTGCCAGCAGCCCGTATGGAAGGGGCTTGGACACTGAAGCTTTCTTT
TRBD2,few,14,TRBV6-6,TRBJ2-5,CASRGRLAEETQYF,TGTGCCAGCAGGGGGAGACTAGCGGAAGAGACCCAGTACTTC
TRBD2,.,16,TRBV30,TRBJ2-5,CAWSPGSLAGAETQYF,TGTGCCTGGAGCCCAGGGTCCCTAGCGGGGGCAGAGACCCAGTACTTC
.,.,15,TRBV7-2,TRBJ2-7,CASSEDRQTRYEQYF,TGTGCCAGCAGCGAAGACCGACAGACCCGCTACGAGCAGTACTTC
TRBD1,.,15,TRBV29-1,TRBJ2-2,CSASGQVGWAGELFF,TGCAGCGCCTCCGGACAGGTCGGGTGGGCCGGGGAGCTGTTTTTT
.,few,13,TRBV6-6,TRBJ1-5,CASIRGGNQPQHF,TGTGCCAGCATTAGGGGTGGCAATCAGCCCCAGCATTTT
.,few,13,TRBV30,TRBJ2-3,CAWAWGLEDTQYF,TGTGCCTGGGCGTGGGGGCTGGAAGATACGCAGTATTTT
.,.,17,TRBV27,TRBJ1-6,CASSLWEGGPPGSPLHF,TGTGCCAGCAGTTTATGGGAGGGAGGGCCCCCTGGTTCACCCCTCCACTTT
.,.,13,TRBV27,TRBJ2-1,CASSLSGPNEQFF,TGTGCCAGCAGTTTATCGGGGCCCAATGAGCAGTTCTTC